The 13 T cell receptor beta chains reported below all come from one sample, sequenced in a study of T cell responses to AZD1222 COVID-19 vaccine. Generated by immunoSEQ multiplex PCR, the TCRdb table keeps only in-frame clones and is missing some. The table lists approximately 100,000 clones, approximately 81% of them singletons, with about 4.5% in the top ten. The sample here was peripheral blood, taken 28 days after the second AZD1222 dose. These receptors were obtained from an adult who received the AZD1222 COVID-19 vaccine.

This clone appeared a single time. The chain couples TRBV25-1 to TRBJ1-6; 9 bases map to TRBD1. V trimming: 4 bases; J trimming: 7 bases; junction bases outside the gene matches: 5. The CDR3 has 15 residues. Germline lookup yields CDR1 MGHDK and CDR2 SYGVNS. CDR3 amino acids: CASSARGQGNSPLHF. The CDR3 DNA sequence: TGTGCCAGCAGTGCGCGGGGACAGGGAAATTCACCCCTCCACTTT.

In this sample, this clone turned up a few times. V usage is TRBV7-8 and J usage is TRBJ1-5; 9 positions agree with TRBD1. V dropped 1 base and J dropped 1; count of bases not matched to a gene: 5. Germline V CDR1 and CDR2: SGHVS, FQNEAQ. The CDR3 is 17 amino acids. The CDR3 loop is CASSLGGQGKSNQPQHF. Written as DNA, the CDR3 is TGTGCCAGCAGCTTAGGGGGACAGGGTAAGAGCAATCAGCCCCAGCATTTT.

The chain couples TRBV7-2 to TRBJ1-1, with D unresolved. CDR1 and CDR2 from the germline V gene are SGHTA and FQGNSA. The CDR3 extends over 14 amino acids. V shed 3 bases and J shed 0 bases, with 8 bases lying between them. CDR3 in DNA: TGTGCCAGCAGCTTCCTTCACATGAACACTGAAGCTTTCTTT. Its translation is CASSFLHMNTEAFF.

This chain connects TRBV5-1 to TRBJ2-3; 9 nucleotides agree with TRBD2. Per the germline V gene, CDR1 is SGHRS and CDR2 is YFSETQ. The ends lost 6 bases at V and 5 bases at J; junction bases unmatched: 13. The CDR3 extends over 16 amino acids. CDR3 amino acids: CASTRGSGRIGDTQYF. DNA of the CDR3: TGCGCCAGCACCCGGGGGAGCGGGAGGATTGGAGATACGCAGTATTTT.

The V call is TRBV7-2, the J call TRBJ2-2; possibly TRBD1 for D (6 bases). This CDR3 contains 16 residues. The ends were cut back, 6 bases at V and 0 bases at J, with 14 bases in the middle. Germline CDR1 reads SGHTA; CDR2 reads FQGNSA. The CDR3 here is CASRQRGGPNTGELFF. The CDR3 nucleotides are TGTGCCAGCAGACAAAGAGGGGGTCCGAACACCGGGGAGCTGTTTTTT. Complete variable domain (other parts from reference TRBV7-2 and TRBJ2-2): GAGVSQSPSNKVTEKGKDVELRCDPISGHTALYWYRQSLGQGLEFLIYFQGNSAPDKSGLPSDRFSAERTGGSVSTLTIQRTQQEDSAVYLCASRQRGGPNTGELFFGEGSRLTVL.

The chain uses TRBV10-3 and TRBJ2-6; D not resolved. V lost 2 bases to trimming and J lost 2 bases, with 7 bases between them. Germline CDR1 ENHRY, CDR2 SYGVKD. The CDR3 extends over 15 amino acids. The CDR3 here is CAISEGYPGANVLTF. DNA for the CDR3: TGTGCCATCAGTGAGGGGTATCCTGGGGCCAACGTCCTGACTTTC.

V gene TRBV3-1 (or the pseudogene TRBV3-2) combines with J gene TRBJ1-1, with a possible D match to TRBD1 (6 bases). This CDR3 region has 14 residues. V shed 4 bases and J shed 3 bases, with 12 bases lying between them. CDR1 LGHDT and CDR2 YNNKEL come from the germline V gene (reference sequence). CDR3 in DNA: TGTGCCAGCAGCCCTCTGGGGGCGGACACTGAAGCTTTCTTT. This encodes CASSPLGADTEAFF.

CDR3 loop: CASSGDDSNQPQHF. The CDR3 region has the DNA TGTGCCAGCAGTGGAGACGACAGCAATCAGCCCCAGCATTTT. The chain has TRBV27 and TRBJ1-5; D is ambiguous. This CDR3 spans 14 amino acids. Per the germline V gene, CDR1 is MNHEY and CDR2 is SMNVEV (reference sequence). Trimming cost V 5 bases and J 1 base, with 9 bases left between them.

V and J are TRBV3-1 (or the pseudogene TRBV3-2) and TRBJ2-7; possibly TRBD1 for D (6 bases). The V and J ends lost 4 bases and 0 bases respectively, with 13 bases between them. The CDR3 is 15 amino acids. Germline V gene lookup returns CDR1 LGHDT and CDR2 YNNKEL (reference sequence). Written as DNA, the CDR3 is TGTGCCAGCAGCCCCTTTACAGGGACCTCCTACGAGCAGTACTTC. Amino acid sequence: CASSPFTGTSYEQYF.

On this clone itself: At one boundary the junction diverges from the germline segment, which might be a read error. The CDR3 region is CASSLAARGAAGELFF. As DNA, the CDR3 is TGTGCTAGCAGCTTAGCGGCACGGGGAGCCGCCGGGGAGCTGTTTTTT. The chain carries TRBV7-7 and TRBJ2-2, with D tentatively TRBD2 (6 bases). Germline V gene sequence: CDR1 SSHAT, CDR2 FNYEAQ (reference sequence). The length of the CDR3 is 16 residues.

This clone has more than one count but fewer than ten. The rearrangement links TRBV5-1 to TRBJ1-2, with 8 bases fitting TRBD1. The junction had 10 bases not matched to a gene; V was cut back by 2 bases and J by 4 bases. Germline loops: CDR1 SGHRS, CDR2 YFSETQ. The CDR3 is made up of 16 amino acids. DNA for the CDR3: TGCGCCAGCAGCTTTGACCCACAGGGGGTGGCCTATGGCTACACCTTC. Residues: CASSFDPQGVAYGYTF.

This chain joins TRBV7-6 and TRBJ2-7; 7 nucleotides agree with TRBD2. Trimming at V came to 1 base and at J to 9 bases, leaving 9 bases not matched to a gene. Germline V gene sequence: CDR1 SGHVS, CDR2 FNYEAQ. The CDR3 consists of 14 residues. The CDR3 bases are TGTGCCAGCAGCTTAGACATACTGGCTAGCGGGCAGTACTTC. Its translation is CASSLDILASGQYF.

The gene calls are TRBV12-5 and TRBJ1-3, with D perhaps TRBD1 (5 bases). This CDR3 region has 13 residues. CDR1 is LGHNT, CDR2 FRNRAP, per germline. The CDR3 here is CAGAAGPGNTIYF. DNA for the CDR3: TGTGCCGGGGCGGCTGGGCCGGGAAACACCATATATTTT.